This entry lists 18 T cell receptor beta chains sequenced from one sample in a study of T cell responses to AZD1222 COVID-19 vaccine. Clones were read by immunoSEQ multiplex PCR, and TCRdb kept only the in-frame ones, dropping some. The sample totals 150,000 or so clones; its top ten clones hold about 2.3%. Source material: peripheral blood. The receptors were sampled from an adult in good health.

The chain is built from TRBV28 and TRBJ2-7; D ambiguous. The germline gives CDR1 MDHEN, CDR2 SYDVKM. The CDR3 contains 13 residues. The ends were cut back, 5 bases at V and 4 bases at J, with 12 bases in the middle. CDR3: CASSTQSRYEQYF. For the CDR3, the DNA is TGTGCCAGCAGTACGCAGAGCCGGTACGAGCAGTACTTC.

The chain couples TRBV18 to TRBJ2-5; D perhaps matches TRBD1 (5 bases). With 5 bases removed from V and 5 bases from J, the gap between germline ends came to 12 bases. The CDR3 has 13 amino acids. Germline lookup yields CDR1 KGHSH and CDR2 LQKENI. Here the CDR3 reads CASSTGIEETQYF. CDR3 coding DNA: TGTGCCAGCTCAACAGGAATTGAGGAGACCCAGTACTTC.

The V gene is TRBV25-1, the J gene TRBJ2-5; 10 positions match TRBD2. This CDR3 is 15 amino acids long. Per the germline V gene, CDR1 is MGHDK and CDR2 is SYGVNS. J was trimmed by 5 bases and V by 2 bases; bases with no gene match: 5. CDR3 region: CASSEVAGGRETQYF. For the CDR3, the DNA is TGTGCCAGCAGTGAAGTAGCGGGGGGTCGGGAGACCCAGTACTTC.

The rearrangement uses TRBV20-1 and TRBJ1-3, with D maybe TRBD1 (6 bases). The CDR3 contains 13 residues. V was pared by 3 bases and J by 4 bases, with 10 bases between. Germline CDR1 is DFQATT and CDR2 is SNEGSKA (reference sequence). The CDR3 DNA follows: TGCAGTGCTAGTTCAGGGGCCGGAAACACCATATATTTT. This gives the protein CSASSGAGNTIYF.

In regard to this clone: This same CDR3 is encoded by further DNA sequences in the sample. The chain uses TRBV18 and TRBJ2-3; D gene uncertain. This CDR3 comprises 12 residues. V was cut by 3 bases and J by 3 bases, with 4 bases left in between. The germline V gene encodes CDR1 KGHSH and CDR2 LQKENI. The CDR3: CASSPSTDTQYF. Here the CDR3 DNA reads TGTGCCAGCTCACCCTCAACAGATACGCAGTATTTT. Filled out from reference TRBV18 and TRBJ2-3, the complete variable domain reads NAGVMQNPRHLVRRRGQEARLRCSPMKGHSHVYWYRQLPEEGLKFMVYLQKENIIDESGMPKERFSAEFPKEGPSILRIQQVVRGDSAAYFCASSPSTDTQYFGPGTRLTVL.

The rearrangement joins TRBV6-4 to TRBJ1-5; D remains unclear. CDR3 length: 14 amino acids. The V gene's germline CDR1 is MRHNA and CDR2 SNTAGT. V lost 2 bases and J lost 0, with 5 bases in between. DNA of the CDR3: TGTGCCAGCAGTGACAGGCATAGCAATCAGCCCCAGCATTTT. Translation gives CASSDRHSNQPQHF.

The chain uses TRBV7-2 and TRBJ2-3; possibly TRBD2 for D (5 bases). The CDR3 is made up of 15 amino acids. The V gene's germline CDR1 is SGHTA and CDR2 FQGNSA. V was trimmed by 1 base and J by 0 bases, leaving 8 bases between them. The CDR3 DNA is TGTGCCAGCAGCTTAGTCTGGACTAGCACAGATACGCAGTATTTT. Translated, it gives CASSLVWTSTDTQYF.

The rearrangement links TRBV24-1 to TRBJ2-5; D may be TRBD2 (5 bases). Germline V gives CDR1 KGHDR, CDR2 SFDVKD. The CDR3 sequence is 16 residues long. The V end lost 1 base, the J end lost 2 bases, and 13 bases lay between the germline ends. The CDR3, as DNA: TGTGCCACCAGTGATTTTGGGGATACGGGGCAAGAGACCCAGTACTTC. Translated: CATSDFGDTGQETQYF.

The V gene is TRBV4-1, the J gene TRBJ2-7; TRBD2 agrees at 7 bases. This CDR3 comprises 15 residues. Per the germline V gene, CDR1 is MGHRA and CDR2 is YSYEKL. V shed 0 bases and J 7 bases; nucleotides not matched to a gene: 9. CDR3 sequence: CASSQDRTRDYEQYF. CDR3 bases: TGCGCCAGCAGCCAAGACCGGACTAGGGATTATGAGCAGTACTTC.

V usage is TRBV29-1 and J usage is TRBJ2-1; 8 nucleotides align to TRBD2. J was trimmed by 1 base and V by 6 bases; bases with no gene match: 5. The CDR3 totals 14 residues. Germline values: CDR1 SQVTM, CDR2 ANQGSEA. The CDR3 coding sequence is TGCAGCGTAGGCCCTAGCGGGTCCTACAATGAGCAGTTCTTC. Protein product: CSVGPSGSYNEQFF.

The CDR3 DNA sequence: TGTGCCAGCAGCTTTGGGGGCTGGGCCAGCCCCGAGCAGTACTTC. Its translation: CASSFGGWASPEQYF. J is TRBJ2-7 and V is TRBV11-2; a possible D gene is TRBD1 (6 bases). CDR1 is SGHAT and CDR2 is FQNNGV in the germline V gene. V was cut by 3 bases and J by 6 bases, with 18 bases left in between. The CDR3 has 15 amino acids.

The V and J genes are TRBV7-2 and TRBJ2-2; TRBD2 agrees at 7 bases. CDR1 SGHTA and CDR2 FQGNSA come from the germline V gene. The ends lost 3 bases at V and 7 bases at J; junction bases unmatched: 20. This CDR3 has 19 residues. This CDR3 reads CASSFIRSRAGLIGGELFF. Here the CDR3 DNA reads TGTGCCAGCAGCTTTATTAGGAGTCGAGCGGGGCTTATCGGCGGGGAGCTGTTTTTT.

The chain employs TRBV15 and TRBJ2-7; 7 bases are a match to TRBD2. Looked up from germline, CDR1 is LNHNV and CDR2 is YYDKDF (reference sequence). The junction had 18 bases not matched to a gene; V was cut back by 2 bases and J by 2 bases. This CDR3 contains 19 residues. The CDR3 DNA follows: TGTGCCACCAGCAGACTGCCCCTCGGAACCGGGACTACTACCTACGAGCAGTACTTC. It encodes CATSRLPLGTGTTTYEQYF.

The V and J genes are TRBV6-5 and TRBJ2-2; D is unclear. CDR3 size: 12 residues. The V end lost 6 bases, the J end lost 6 bases, and 8 bases lay between the germline ends. The germline CDR1 and CDR2 sequences are MNHEY and SVGAGI. As DNA, the CDR3 is TGTGCCAGCAGGGATTATCCCGGGGAGCTGTTTTTT. This codes for CASRDYPGELFF.

This chain joins TRBV2 and TRBJ2-7; D might be TRBD1 (6 bases). Trimming took 11 bases from V and 6 from J, leaving 20 bases between them. This CDR3 is 13 amino acids long. Germline-derived CDR1 and CDR2 are SNHLY and FYNNEI. The CDR3 DNA sequence: TGTGCCTCAGGCAGGGGTGTCGGAGGCGAGCAGTACTTC. Its translation is CASGRGVGGEQYF.

This chain connects TRBV13 to TRBJ1-6; 10 nucleotides match TRBD1. With 5 bases clipped from V and 10 bases from J, the junction kept 5 bases outside the gene matches. The germline CDR1 and CDR2 sequences are PRHDT and FYEKMQ (reference sequence). This CDR3 region has 14 residues. In nucleotides, the CDR3 is TGTGCCAGCAGCCCTGGGACAGGGGAATCACCCCTCCACTTT. Its protein product is CASSPGTGESPLHF.

The J gene is TRBJ1-5, the V gene TRBV28, with unresolved D. Trimming took off 8 bases at V and 0 bases at J, with 5 bases between the two ends. Germline V gives CDR1 MDHEN, CDR2 SYDVKM. This CDR3 comprises 12 residues. This chain's CDR3 is CASVVSNQPQHF. CDR3 DNA: TGTGCCAGCGTGGTTAGCAATCAGCCCCAGCATTTT. Full variable domain (remainder filled in from reference TRBV28 and TRBJ1-5): DVKVTQSSRYLVKRTGEKVFLECVQDMDHENMFWYRQDPGLGLRLIYFSYDVKMKEKGDIPEGYSVSREKKERFSLILESASTNQTSMYLCASVVSNQPQHFGDGTRLSIL.

This rearrangement joins TRBV6-5 to TRBJ1-2, with D unclear. The CDR3 covers 16 residues. The germline CDR1 and CDR2 sequences are MNHEY and SVGAGI. Trimming removed 4 bases from V and 4 bases from J, with 19 bases in between. The DNA for the CDR3 is TGTGCCAGCAGTTCTCGACGGCGCACCATGATCTATGGCTACACCTTC. This translates into CASSSRRRTMIYGYTF.